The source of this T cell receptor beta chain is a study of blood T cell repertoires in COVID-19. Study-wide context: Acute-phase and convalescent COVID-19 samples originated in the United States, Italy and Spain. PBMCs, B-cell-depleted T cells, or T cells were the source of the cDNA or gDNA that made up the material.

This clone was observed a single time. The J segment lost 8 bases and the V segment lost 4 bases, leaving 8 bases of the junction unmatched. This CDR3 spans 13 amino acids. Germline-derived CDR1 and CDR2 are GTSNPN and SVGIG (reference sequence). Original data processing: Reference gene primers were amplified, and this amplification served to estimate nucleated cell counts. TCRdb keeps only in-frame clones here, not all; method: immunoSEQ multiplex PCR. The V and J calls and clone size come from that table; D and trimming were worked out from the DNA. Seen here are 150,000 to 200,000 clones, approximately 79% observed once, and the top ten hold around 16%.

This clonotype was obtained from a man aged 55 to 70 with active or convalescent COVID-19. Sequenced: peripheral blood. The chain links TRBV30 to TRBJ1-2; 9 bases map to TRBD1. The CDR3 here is CAWKGTGLRGYTF. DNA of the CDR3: TGTGCCTGGAAGGGGACAGGGCTGCGGGGCTACACCTTC. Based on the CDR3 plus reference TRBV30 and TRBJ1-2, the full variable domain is SQTIHQWPATLVQPVGSPLSLECTVEGTSNPNLYWYRQAAGRGLQLLFYSVGIGQISSEVPQNLSASRPQDRQFILSSKKLLLSDSGFYLCAWKGTGLRGYTFGSGTRLTVV.